The entry below describes one T cell receptor beta chain. What it binds is unknown. Looked up from germline, CDR1 is ENHRY and CDR2 is SYGVKD. The CDR3 is 11 residues long. V lost 7 bases to trimming and J lost 5 bases, with 8 bases between them. TCRdb re-called the reads through MiXCR, storing one row per CDR3 protein. Altogether about 920,000 distinct CDR3 sequences are present, roughly 30% being singletons, with the ten largest covering around an eighth. This sample was included in a study of T cell repertoires in cytomegalovirus infection. Study as a whole: It can be stated that public TCR beta signatures indicated CMV infection as well as a matching HLA type.

Broader study findings: Cumulative public TCR beta family frequency identified CMV carriers with the relevant HLA.

Sequencing used cultured CD8+ T cells from PBMCs, obtained from culture after CMV antigen stimulation. The TCR comes from a human donor in good health (CMV status not recorded). Some clones in this sample may be carry-over from other donors' samples. V gene TRBV10-3 combines with J gene TRBJ1-2; D ambiguous. CDR3 in amino acids: CAIKVSYGYTF. CDR3 DNA: TGTGCCATCAAGGTGTCATATGGCTACACCTTC.